The rows below give T cell receptor beta chains drawn from one sample of a study of early T cells in non-severe SARS-CoV-2 infection. TCRdb used MiXCR to reprocess the 5' RACE reads, holding one entry per CDR3 protein. The table lists about 48,000 distinct CDR3 sequences, 6% to 8% of them singletons. The source material was whole blood. The receptors were gathered from an adult who was a healthcare worker with PCR-confirmed SARS-CoV-2 infection or an uninfected control (not recorded which). Both conserved end residues are part of each CDR3. D genes are given only for firm matches. Expanded clones get a size class; other rows say once, few or many, or leave the size out.

16 | TRBJ1-2 | TRBV25-1 | - | many | CASSDSLGQPGDGYTF | TGTGCCAGCAGTGATTCCCTTGGACAGCCTGGAGATGGCTACACCTTC
14 | TRBJ2-1 | TRBV5-1 | - | - | CASRFGELYNEQFF | TGCGCCAGCAGATTTGGCGAGTTATACAATGAGCAGTTCTTC
14 | TRBJ2-1 | TRBV9 | - | many | CASSVGWRVNEQFF | TGTGCCAGCAGCGTAGGATGGAGAGTAAATGAGCAGTTCTTC
12 | TRBJ1-1 | TRBV4-3 | - | many | CASSQADTEAFF | TGCGCCAGCAGCCAAGCAGACACTGAAGCTTTCTTT
12 | TRBJ2-7 | TRBV6-1 | - | - | CASSEVPSAEYF | TGTGCCAGCAGTGAAGTCCCGTCCGCAGAGTACTTC
15 | TRBJ2-3 | TRBV7-9 | - | - | CASSSAGFVADTQYF | TGTGCCAGCAGCTCTGCGGGGTTCGTGGCAGATACGCAGTATTTT
16 | TRBJ1-1 | TRBV5-6 | TRBD1 | - | CASSLYGQGGQTEAFF | TGTGCCAGCAGCTTATACGGACAGGGAGGACAGACTGAAGCTTTCTTT
14 | TRBJ2-7 | TRBV19 | - | many | CASSMGGGIYEQYF | TGTGCCAGTAGTATGGGAGGGGGTATCTACGAGCAGTACTTC
11 | TRBJ2-4 | TRBV20-1 | - | many | CSGGGKNIQYF | TGCAGTGGGGGCGGGAAAAACATTCAGTACTTC
13 | TRBJ2-1 | TRBV20-1 | - | many | CSARDIEYNEQFF | TGCAGTGCTAGAGATATTGAATACAATGAGCAGTTCTTC
15 | TRBJ1-3 | TRBV10-1 | - | many | CASRDDRNSGNTIYF | TGCGCCAGCAGAGATGACAGAAACTCTGGAAACACCATATATTTT
13 | TRBJ2-7 | TRBV27 | - | few | CASSLSSHYEQYF | TGTGCCAGCAGTTTATCCTCCCACTACGAGCAGTACTTC
14 | TRBJ2-1 | TRBV20-1 | TRBD2 | many | CSASGGGVGNEQFF | TGCAGTGCTAGCGGCGGGGGAGTAGGAAATGAGCAGTTCTTC
15 | TRBJ1-1 | TRBV6-4 | TRBD1 | many | CASSDSRTGHTEAFF | TGTGCCAGCAGTGACTCGAGGACAGGGCACACTGAAGCTTTCTTT
14 | TRBJ2-1 | TRBV7-8 | - | few | CASSLGQSYNEQFF | TGTGCCAGCAGCTTAGGACAGTCTTACAATGAGCAGTTCTTC
13 | TRBJ1-2 | TRBV11-2 | - | many | CASSLDPQGGYTF | TGTGCCAGCAGCTTAGACCCGCAGGGCGGCTACACCTTC
13 | TRBJ2-7 | TRBV28 | - | few | CASVRGSSAEQYF | TGTGCCAGCGTAAGGGGATCGTCGGCCGAGCAGTACTTC
15 | TRBJ2-2 | TRBV12-3/TRBV12-4 | - | few | CASSFRTPNTGELFF | TGTGCCAGCAGTTTCCGGACCCCGAACACCGGGGAGCTGTTTTTT
17 | TRBJ1-1 | TRBV12-3/TRBV12-4 | TRBD1 | - | CASRPNRGQAKKGEAFF | TGTGCCAGCAGGCCCAACAGGGGGCAAGCGAAAAAAGGTGAAGCTTTCTTT
13 | TRBJ2-1 | TRBV7-9 | TRBD2 | - | CASSYGGDYEQFF | TGTGCCAGCAGCTATGGGGGGGACTATGAGCAGTTCTTC
14 | TRBJ2-2 | TRBV29-1 | TRBD1 | - | CSVDSGQGTGELFF | TGCAGCGTTGATTCTGGACAGGGAACCGGGGAGCTGTTTTTT
14 | TRBJ2-3 | TRBV7-9 | TRBD1 | - | CASSAGQGADTQYF | TGTGCCAGCAGCGCAGGACAGGGTGCAGATACGCAGTATTTT
15 | TRBJ2-1 | TRBV7-9 | - | many | CASSTKWGSNNEQFF | TGTGCCAGCAGCACAAAATGGGGATCTAACAATGAGCAGTTCTTC
15 | TRBJ2-3 | TRBV6-5 | - | few | CASSPRDGYTDTQYF | TGTGCCAGCAGTCCACGGGACGGGTACACAGATACGCAGTATTTT
13 | TRBJ2-2 | TRBV6-2/TRBV6-3 | - | many | CASSSGVTGELFF | TGTGCCAGCAGTTCGGGGGTCACCGGGGAGCTGTTTTTT
14 | TRBJ1-2 | TRBV12-3/TRBV12-4 | TRBD1 | many | CASSFRDRGAGYTF | TGTGCCAGCAGTTTCAGGGACAGGGGAGCTGGCTACACCTTC
13 | TRBJ2-3 | TRBV14 | - | - | CASSQGGSDTQYF | TGTGCCAGCAGCCAAGGGGGATCAGATACGCAGTATTTT
15 | TRBJ1-5 | TRBV28 | TRBD1 | few | CASSLQGARNQPQHF | TGTGCCAGCAGTTTACAGGGGGCGCGCAATCAGCCCCAGCATTTT
14 | TRBJ2-2 | TRBV4-3 | TRBD2 | few | CASSPAGGTGELFF | TGCGCCAGCAGCCCAGCGGGGGGCACCGGGGAGCTGTTTTTT
15 | TRBJ1-2 | TRBV2 | - | many | CASSELGTGNYGYTF | TGTGCCAGCAGTGAACTAGGAACAGGGAACTATGGCTACACCTTC
12 | TRBJ2-7 | TRBV12-3/TRBV12-4 | - | many | CASSLVQYEQYF | TGTGCCAGCAGTTTAGTTCAGTACGAGCAGTACTTC
13 | TRBJ2-4 | TRBV9 | TRBD2 | - | CASSTGGRDIQYF | TGTGCCAGCAGCACGGGGGGACGAGACATTCAGTACTTC
15 | TRBJ2-4 | TRBV12-3/TRBV12-4 | - | many | CASSSYRVAKNIQYF | TGTGCCAGCAGCTCCTACAGGGTAGCCAAAAACATTCAGTACTTC
15 | TRBJ1-1 | TRBV12-3/TRBV12-4 | - | many | CASYPGSLQNTEAFF | TGTGCCAGCTATCCCGGAAGCCTTCAGAACACTGAAGCTTTCTTT
14 | TRBJ1-1 | TRBV4-3 | - | - | CASSQDTAPTEAFF | TGCGCCAGCAGCCAAGATACGGCCCCCACTGAAGCTTTCTTT
15 | TRBJ2-7 | TRBV6-6 | TRBD2 | many | CASLTSGGEPKEQYF | TGTGCCAGCCTTACTAGCGGGGGGGAACCTAAAGAGCAGTACTTC
15 | TRBJ1-5 | TRBV5-1 | TRBD1 | few | CASSLQGASNQPQHF | TGCGCCAGCAGCTTACAGGGGGCTAGCAATCAGCCCCAGCATTTT
13 | TRBJ1-1 | TRBV3-1 | - | many | CASSRVKNTEAFF | TGTGCCAGCAGCCGGGTGAAGAACACTGAAGCTTTCTTT
15 | TRBJ2-5 | TRBV12-3/TRBV12-4 | - | few | CASSFYRSIQETQYF | TGTGCCAGCAGTTTTTACAGGAGTATACAAGAGACCCAGTACTTC
10 | TRBJ1-1 | TRBV6-1 | - | - | CASQGFEAFF | TGTGCCAGCCAAGGGTTTGAAGCTTTCTTT
15 | TRBJ1-6 | TRBV4-3 | - | many | CASSQAASYNSPLHF | TGCGCCAGCAGCCAAGCAGCCTCATATAATTCACCCCTCCACTTT
15 | TRBJ2-5 | TRBV18 | - | - | CASSPPGRGEETQYF | TGTGCCAGCTCACCACCTGGCAGGGGCGAAGAGACCCAGTACTTC
13 | TRBJ1-5 | TRBV28 | - | many | CASSFQGAGAQHF | TGTGCCAGCAGTTTCCAGGGAGCCGGGGCCCAGCATTTT
14 | TRBJ2-3 | TRBV24-1 | - | many | CATEGTQGTDTQYF | TGTGCCACCGAGGGGACCCAGGGCACAGATACGCAGTATTTT
18 | TRBJ1-5 | TRBV5-6 | - | many | CASSLYRTYQDSNQPQHF | TGTGCCAGCAGCTTGTACAGGACTTACCAGGATAGCAATCAGCCCCAGCATTTT
16 | TRBJ2-7 | TRBV3-1 | TRBD1 | - | CASSQDWGTGSYEQYF | TGTGCCAGCAGCCAAGATTGGGGGACAGGGTCCTACGAGCAGTACTTC
13 | TRBJ1-5 | TRBV20-1 | - | - | CSAPRVDNQPQHF | TGCAGTGCTCCGCGGGTCGATAATCAGCCCCAGCATTTT
14 | TRBJ2-3 | TRBV2 | TRBD2 | - | CASRPAGGRDTQYF | TGTGCCAGCAGACCAGCGGGGGGGCGAGATACGCAGTATTTT